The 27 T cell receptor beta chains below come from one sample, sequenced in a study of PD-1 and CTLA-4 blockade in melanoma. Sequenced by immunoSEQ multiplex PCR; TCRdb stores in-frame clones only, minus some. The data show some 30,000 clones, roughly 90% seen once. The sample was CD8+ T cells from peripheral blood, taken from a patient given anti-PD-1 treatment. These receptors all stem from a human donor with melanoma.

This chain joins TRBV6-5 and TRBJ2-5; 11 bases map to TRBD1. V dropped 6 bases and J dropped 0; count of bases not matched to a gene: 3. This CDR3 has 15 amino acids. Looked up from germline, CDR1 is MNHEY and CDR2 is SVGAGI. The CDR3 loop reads CASRRTGGNQETQYF. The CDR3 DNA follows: TGTGCCAGCAGACGGACAGGGGGCAACCAAGAGACCCAGTACTTC.

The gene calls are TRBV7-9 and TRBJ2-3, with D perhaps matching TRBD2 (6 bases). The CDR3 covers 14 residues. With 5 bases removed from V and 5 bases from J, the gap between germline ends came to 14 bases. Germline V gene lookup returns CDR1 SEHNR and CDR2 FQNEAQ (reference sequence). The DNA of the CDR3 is TGTGCCAGCAGCCTGAGACTAGGCGGAGATACGCAGTATTTT. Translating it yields CASSLRLGGDTQYF.

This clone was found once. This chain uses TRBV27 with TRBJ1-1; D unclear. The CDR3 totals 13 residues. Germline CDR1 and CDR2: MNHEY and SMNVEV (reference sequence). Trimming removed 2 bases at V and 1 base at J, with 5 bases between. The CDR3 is CASSLQENTEAFF. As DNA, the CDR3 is TGTGCCAGCAGTTTACAGGAGAACACTGAAGCTTTCTTT.

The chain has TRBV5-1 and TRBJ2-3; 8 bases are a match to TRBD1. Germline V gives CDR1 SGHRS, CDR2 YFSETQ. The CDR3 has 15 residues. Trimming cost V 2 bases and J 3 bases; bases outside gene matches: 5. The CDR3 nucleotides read TGCGCCAGCAGCTTCGGACAGGGAAGTACAGATACGCAGTATTTT. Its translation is CASSFGQGSTDTQYF. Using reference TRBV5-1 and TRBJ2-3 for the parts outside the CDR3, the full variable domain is KAGVTQTPRYLIKTRGQQVTLSCSPISGHRSVSWYQQTPGQGLQFLFEYFSETQRNKGNFPGRFSGRQFSNSRSEMNVSTLELGDSALYLCASSFGQGSTDTQYFGPGTRLTVL.

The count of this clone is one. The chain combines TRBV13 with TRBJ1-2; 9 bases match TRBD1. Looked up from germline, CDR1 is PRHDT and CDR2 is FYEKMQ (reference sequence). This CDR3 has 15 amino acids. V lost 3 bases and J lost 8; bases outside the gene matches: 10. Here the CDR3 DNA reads TGTGCCAGCAGCTTTGAACCGGGACAGGGATTCGGCTACACCTTC. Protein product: CASSFEPGQGFGYTF.

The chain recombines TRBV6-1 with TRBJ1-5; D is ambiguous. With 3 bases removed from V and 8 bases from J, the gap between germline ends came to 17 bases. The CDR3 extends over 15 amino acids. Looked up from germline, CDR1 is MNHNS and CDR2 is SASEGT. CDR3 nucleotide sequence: TGTGCCAGCAGTGACGGGGTCAGTCCTCATGAGCCCCAGCATTTT. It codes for CASSDGVSPHEPQHF.

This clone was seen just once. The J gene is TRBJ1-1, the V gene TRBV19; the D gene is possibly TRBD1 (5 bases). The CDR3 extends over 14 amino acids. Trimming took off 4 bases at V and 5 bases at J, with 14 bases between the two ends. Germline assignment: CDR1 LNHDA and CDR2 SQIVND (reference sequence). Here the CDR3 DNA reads TGTGCCAGTAGTAGCTCGGGGCAGGGTACTGAAGCTTTCTTT. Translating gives CASSSSGQGTEAFF.

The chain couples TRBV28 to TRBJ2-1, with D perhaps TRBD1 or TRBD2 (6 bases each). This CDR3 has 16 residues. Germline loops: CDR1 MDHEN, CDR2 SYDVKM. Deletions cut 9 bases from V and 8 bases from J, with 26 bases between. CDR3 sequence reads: CASRGYRDTPGDEQFF. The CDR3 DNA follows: TGTGCCAGTAGGGGATACAGGGACACCCCGGGGGATGAGCAGTTCTTC.

In DNA, the CDR3 is TGTGCCAGCCGCCTGGGCCTATCAAGGAACAATGAGCAGTTCTTC. It translates to CASRLGLSRNNEQFF. The rearrangement links TRBV28 to TRBJ2-1, with D hard to call. The CDR3 extends over 15 amino acids. Deletions cut 8 bases from V and 5 bases from J, with 19 bases between. Germline loops: CDR1 MDHEN, CDR2 SYDVKM. The full variable domain, in which reference TRBV28 and TRBJ2-1 provide the parts outside the CDR3, is DVKVTQSSRYLVKRTGEKVFLECVQDMDHENMFWYRQDPGLGLRLIYFSYDVKMKEKGDIPEGYSVSREKKERFSLILESASTNQTSMYLCASRLGLSRNNEQFFGPGTRLTVL.

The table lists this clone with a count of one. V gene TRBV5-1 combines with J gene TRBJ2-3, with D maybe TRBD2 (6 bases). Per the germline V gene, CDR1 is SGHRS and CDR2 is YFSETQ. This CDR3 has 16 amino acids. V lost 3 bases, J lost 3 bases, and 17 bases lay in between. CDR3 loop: CASSSAQGGETDTQYF. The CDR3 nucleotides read TGCGCCAGCAGCTCAGCGCAGGGAGGAGAAACAGATACGCAGTATTTT.

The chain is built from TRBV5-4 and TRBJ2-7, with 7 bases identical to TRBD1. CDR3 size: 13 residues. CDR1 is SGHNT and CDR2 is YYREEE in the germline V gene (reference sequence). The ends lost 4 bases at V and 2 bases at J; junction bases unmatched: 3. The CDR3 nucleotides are TGTGCCAGCAGCATAGGGGGCACCTACGAGCAGTACTTC. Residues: CASSIGGTYEQYF.

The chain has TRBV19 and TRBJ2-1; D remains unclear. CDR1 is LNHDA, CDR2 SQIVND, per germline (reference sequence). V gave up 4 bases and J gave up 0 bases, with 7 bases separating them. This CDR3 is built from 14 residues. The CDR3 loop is CASSTLFSYNEQFF. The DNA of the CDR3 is TGTGCCAGTAGTACTCTTTTCTCCTACAATGAGCAGTTCTTC.

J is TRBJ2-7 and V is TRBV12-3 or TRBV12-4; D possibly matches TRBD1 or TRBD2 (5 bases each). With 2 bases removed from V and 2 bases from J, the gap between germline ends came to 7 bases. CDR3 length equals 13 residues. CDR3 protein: CASSLLGAYEQYF. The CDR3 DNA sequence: TGTGCCAGCAGTTTATTGGGGGCCTACGAGCAGTACTTC.

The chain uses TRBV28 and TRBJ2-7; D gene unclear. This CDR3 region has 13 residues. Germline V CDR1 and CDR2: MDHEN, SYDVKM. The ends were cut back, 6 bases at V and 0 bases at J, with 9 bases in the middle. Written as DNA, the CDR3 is TGTGCCAGCAGACCCCCCAGCTCCTACGAGCAGTACTTC. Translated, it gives CASRPPSSYEQYF.

The DNA for the CDR3 is TGCAGCGCCCTGGACAACTATGCCTATGGCTACACCTTC. Translating gives CSALDNYAYGYTF. The chain carries TRBV29-1 and TRBJ1-2; TRBD1 is a possible D gene (5 bases). CDR1 is SQVTM, CDR2 ANQGSEA, per germline. V lost 7 bases, J lost 4 bases, and 16 bases lay in between. This CDR3 has 13 amino acids.

In DNA form, the CDR3 reads TGTGCCAGCATAAAAAGGGACACCGGGGAGCTGTTTTTT. Translating gives CASIKRDTGELFF. The V gene is TRBV27, the J gene TRBJ2-2; D uncertain. The V gene's germline CDR1 is MNHEY and CDR2 SMNVEV (reference sequence). Trimming pared 7 bases from V and 3 bases from J, leaving 9 bases between. This CDR3 is built from 13 residues.

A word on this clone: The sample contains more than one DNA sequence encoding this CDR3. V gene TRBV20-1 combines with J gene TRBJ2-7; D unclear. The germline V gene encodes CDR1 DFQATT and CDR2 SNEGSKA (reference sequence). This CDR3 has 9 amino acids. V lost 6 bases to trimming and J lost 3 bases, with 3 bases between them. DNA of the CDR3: TGCAGTGCCCACTACGAGCAGTACTTC. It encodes CSAHYEQYF.

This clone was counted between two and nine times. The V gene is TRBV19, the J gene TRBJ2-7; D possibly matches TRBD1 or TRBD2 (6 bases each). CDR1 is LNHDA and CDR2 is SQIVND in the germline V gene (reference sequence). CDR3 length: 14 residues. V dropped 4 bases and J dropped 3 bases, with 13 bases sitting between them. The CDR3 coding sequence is TGTGCCAGTAGTACGGGGGCCGGATACTACGAGCAGTACTTC. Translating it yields CASSTGAGYYEQYF.

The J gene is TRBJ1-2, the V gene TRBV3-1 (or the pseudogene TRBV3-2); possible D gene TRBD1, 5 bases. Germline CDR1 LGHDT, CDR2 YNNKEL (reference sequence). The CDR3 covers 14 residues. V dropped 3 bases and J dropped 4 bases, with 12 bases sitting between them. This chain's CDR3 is CASSQGRGGYGYTF. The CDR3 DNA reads TGTGCCAGCAGCCAGGGAAGGGGTGGCTATGGCTACACCTTC.

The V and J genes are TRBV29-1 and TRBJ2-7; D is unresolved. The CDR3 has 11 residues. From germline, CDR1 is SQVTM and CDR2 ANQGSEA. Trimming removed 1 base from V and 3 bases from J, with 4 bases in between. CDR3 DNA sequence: TGCAGCGTTGAAGGGGGCTACGAGCAGTACTTC. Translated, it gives CSVEGGYEQYF.

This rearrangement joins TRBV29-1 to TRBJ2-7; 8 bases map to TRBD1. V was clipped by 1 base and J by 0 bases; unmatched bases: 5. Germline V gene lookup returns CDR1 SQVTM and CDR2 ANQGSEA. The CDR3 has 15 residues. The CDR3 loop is CSVEVVGQGSYEQYF. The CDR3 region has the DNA TGCAGCGTTGAAGTGGTCGGACAGGGCTCCTACGAGCAGTACTTC.

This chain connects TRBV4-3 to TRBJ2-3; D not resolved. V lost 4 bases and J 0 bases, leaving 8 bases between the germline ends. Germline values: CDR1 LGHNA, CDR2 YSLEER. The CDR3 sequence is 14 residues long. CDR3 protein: CASSPYTSTDTQYF. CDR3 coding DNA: TGCGCCAGCAGCCCCTATACTAGCACAGATACGCAGTATTTT.

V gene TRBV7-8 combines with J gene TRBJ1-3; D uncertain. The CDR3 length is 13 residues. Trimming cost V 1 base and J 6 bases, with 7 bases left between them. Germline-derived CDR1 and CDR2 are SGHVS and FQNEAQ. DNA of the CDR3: TGTGCCAGCAGCTTAGAAGCCTTAAACACCATATATTTT. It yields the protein CASSLEALNTIYF.

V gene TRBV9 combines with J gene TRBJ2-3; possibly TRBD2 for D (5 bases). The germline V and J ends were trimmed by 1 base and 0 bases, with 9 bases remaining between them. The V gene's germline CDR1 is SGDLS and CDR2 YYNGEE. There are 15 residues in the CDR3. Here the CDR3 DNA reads TGTGCCAGCAGCGTATGGGGAGAAAGCACAGATACGCAGTATTTT. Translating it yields CASSVWGESTDTQYF.

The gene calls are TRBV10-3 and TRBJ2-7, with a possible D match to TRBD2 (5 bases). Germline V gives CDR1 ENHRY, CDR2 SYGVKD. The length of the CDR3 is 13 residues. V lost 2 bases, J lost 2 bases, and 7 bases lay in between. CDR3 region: CAISERGPYEQYF. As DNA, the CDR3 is TGTGCCATCAGTGAGCGGGGTCCCTACGAGCAGTACTTC.

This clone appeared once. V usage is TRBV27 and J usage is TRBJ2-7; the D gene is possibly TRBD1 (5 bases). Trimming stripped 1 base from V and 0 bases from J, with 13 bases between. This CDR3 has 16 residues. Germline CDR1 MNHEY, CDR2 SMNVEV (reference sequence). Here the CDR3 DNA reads TGTGCCAGCAGTTTATATTGGGGCTCGAGCTCCTACGAGCAGTACTTC. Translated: CASSLYWGSSSYEQYF.

CDR3 amino acids: CASSSYRSSYEQYF. DNA of the CDR3: TGTGCCAGCAGTTCTTACAGGAGCTCCTACGAGCAGTACTTC. The rearrangement links TRBV27 to TRBJ2-7; D possibly corresponds to TRBD1 (5 bases). Trimming took 4 bases from V and 0 from J, leaving 10 bases between them. Germline V gene data show CDR1 as MNHEY and CDR2 as SMNVEV (reference sequence). CDR3 size: 14 residues.